This T cell receptor (beta chain) derives from a study of shared clonotypes between healthy human individuals. Study background: In total, the donors were a couple of women and a few men aged 18 to 49. Whole-study results and caveats: Since donors were few, the genetic and exposure-history diversity represented was limited.

The CDR3 totals 14 residues. Comment on this clone: What it recognizes is unknown. Compared with germline, one end of the junction differs, possibly owing to a read error.

Original processing notes: Junction-only sequences without quality scores were provided by ImmunoSEQ, so filtering was different. Repertoires were generated with immunoSEQ multiplex PCR, while TCRdb's copy carries only in-frame clones and drops some. That table is the source of V, J and clone size, and D and trimming were worked out from the DNA. The sample includes approximately 87,000 clones, about 63% seen only once; the top ten take over 50%. The V and J genes are TRBV5-3 and TRBJ2-7; D unresolved. TRBV5-3 falls under the ORF class, with uncertain function. Sequenced material: memory CD8+ T cells sorted from blood. Subset in this sample: CD45RO+ cells pooled with CCR7-negative TemRA cells. The receptor was isolated from a man between 25 and 39 years old in good health. The CDR3 protein is CASSLVGDSYEQYF. The DNA for the CDR3 is TGTGCCAGCAGCTTAGTAGGTGATTCCTACGAGCAGTACTTC.